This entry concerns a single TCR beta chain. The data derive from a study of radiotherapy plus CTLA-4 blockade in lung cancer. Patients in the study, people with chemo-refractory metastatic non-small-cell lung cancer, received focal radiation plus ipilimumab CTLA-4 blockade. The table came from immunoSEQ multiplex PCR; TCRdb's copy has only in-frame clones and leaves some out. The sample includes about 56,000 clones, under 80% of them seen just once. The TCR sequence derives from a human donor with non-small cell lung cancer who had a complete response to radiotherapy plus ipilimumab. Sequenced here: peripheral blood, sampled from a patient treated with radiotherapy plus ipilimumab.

CDR3 residues: CASSTQGGDETQYF. CDR3 sequence (DNA): TGTGCCAGCAGCACCCAGGGCGGGGATGAGACCCAGTACTTC. This chain joins TRBV7-8 and TRBJ2-5; TRBD2 is a possible D gene (6 bases). The germline CDR1 and CDR2 sequences are SGHVS and FQNEAQ. Trimming removed 5 bases from V and 5 bases from J, with 15 bases in between. The CDR3 loop spans 14 amino acids.